This T cell receptor (beta chain) came from a study of T cells in Graves' hyperthyroidism and ophthalmopathy. Study summary: Before treatment of any kind, peripheral blood was taken at initial diagnosis.

What was amplified from RNA transcripts were TCR beta CDR3 regions. The study used the HTBI primer set for a first-round RT-PCR of the TCR CDR3. TCRdb processed the multiplex PCR reads anew with MiXCR; each CDR3 protein has one entry. Of 300,000 to 450,000 distinct CDR3 sequences listed, around 14% are singletons. CDR1 and CDR2 from the germline V gene are LGHNA and YSLEER. The V end lost 1 base, the J end lost 2 bases, and 15 bases lay between the germline ends. CDR3 size: 17 residues. The hyperthyroidism patients had all been newly diagnosed, and their disease duration was under 2 months. Their ages ranged from 18 to 65 years. Exclusion criteria comprised uncontrolled infection, other autoimmune disease, pregnancy or lactation.

The V and J genes are TRBV4-3 and TRBJ2-1, with D uncertain. Sequencing was performed on blood. The TCR originated in a young woman with Graves' hyperthyroidism. The DNA of the CDR3 is TGCGCCAGCAGCCAAGGATTTAGCACCGCCACCTACAATGAGCAGTTCTTC. Encoded protein: CASSQGFSTATYNEQFF.